The subject of this entry is one T cell receptor beta chain. The protocol was immunoSEQ multiplex PCR, while the TCRdb copy is restricted to in-frame clones and leaves out a portion. The sample carries 300,000 to 400,000 clones, 88% recorded once. These data belong to a study of blood T cell repertoires in COVID-19. The specimen sequenced was peripheral blood. This clonotype originated in a woman aged 70-85 years with COVID-19, enrolled during active disease.

CDR3 region: CASSLAESNQPQHF. Written as DNA, the CDR3 is TGTGCCAGCAGCTTGGCTGAGAGCAATCAGCCCCAGCATTTT. This sequence joins TRBV5-4 and TRBJ1-5; no reliable D call. V lost 0 bases to trimming and J lost 1 base, with 5 bases between them. The CDR3 length is 14 residues. Germline V gene sequence: CDR1 SGHNT, CDR2 YYREEE (reference sequence).